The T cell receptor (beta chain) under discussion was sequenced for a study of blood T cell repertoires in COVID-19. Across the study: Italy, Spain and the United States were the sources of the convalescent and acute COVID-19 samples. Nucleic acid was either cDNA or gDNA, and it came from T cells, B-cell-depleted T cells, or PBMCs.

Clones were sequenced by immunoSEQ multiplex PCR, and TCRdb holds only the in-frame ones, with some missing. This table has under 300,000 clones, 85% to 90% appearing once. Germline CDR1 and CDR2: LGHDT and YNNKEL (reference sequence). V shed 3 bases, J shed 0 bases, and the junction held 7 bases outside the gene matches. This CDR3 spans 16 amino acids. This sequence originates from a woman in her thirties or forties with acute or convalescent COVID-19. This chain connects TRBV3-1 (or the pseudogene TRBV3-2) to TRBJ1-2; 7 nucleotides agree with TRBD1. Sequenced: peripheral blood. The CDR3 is CASSQGDRETNYGYTF. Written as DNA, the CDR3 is TGTGCCAGCAGCCAGGGCGACAGGGAAACTAACTATGGCTACACCTTC.